The 21 T cell receptor beta chains below were found in one sample sequenced in a study of blood T cells in healthy people across ages. Next came a second PCR, run for about 7 to 12 cycles, which used a sample-barcoded 5' primer along with a J-beta primer mix. Each CDR3 protein gets one entry after TCRdb re-called the 5' RACE reads with MiXCR. This table holds about 650,000 distinct CDR3 sequences, roughly half found once. Sequencing was done on a sample of blood. The receptor source for this set is a woman older than 75 in good health.

About this clonotype: It may be a read error: a sequence one base away is much more abundant. The chain joins TRBV12-3 or TRBV12-4 to TRBJ2-1; unclear D gene. Trimming removed 11 bases at V and 3 bases at J, with 11 bases between. This CDR3 has 12 residues. The CDR3, as DNA: TGTGCCGGCCTGGTTAACTACAATGAGCAGTTCTTC. Amino acids: CAGLVNYNEQFF.

This chain uses TRBV11-3 with TRBJ1-1; no clear D. V shed 5 bases and J shed 0 bases, with 13 bases lying between them. Germline CDR1 reads SGHNT; CDR2 reads YENEEA. The CDR3 has 15 residues. The CDR3 nucleotides read TGTGCCAGCAGCCCAGGTACATTCATGAACACTGAAGCTTTCTTT. It is translated as CASSPGTFMNTEAFF.

This chain connects TRBV27 to TRBJ1-6; no reliable D call. V lost 3 bases and J lost 6, with 9 bases in between. This CDR3 region has 14 residues. The germline V gene has CDR1 MNHEY and CDR2 SMNVEV (reference sequence). The DNA for the CDR3 is TGTGCCAGCAGTTTCGTACAGCTTAATTCACCCCTCCACTTT. Translating gives CASSFVQLNSPLHF.

Turning to this clonotype: A much bigger clone sits one base away, suggesting this may be a read error. V usage is TRBV20-1 and J usage is TRBJ2-1, with TRBD2 identical over 9 bases. V shed 0 bases, J shed 6 bases, and the junction held 6 bases outside the gene matches. This CDR3 has 15 amino acids. Germline V lookup: CDR1 DFQATT, CDR2 SNEGSKA (reference sequence). CDR3 amino acids: CSARDLAGPFNEQFF. As DNA, the CDR3 is TGCAGTGCTAGAGATCTAGCGGGACCTTTCAATGAGCAGTTCTTC.

V gene TRBV10-3 combines with J gene TRBJ1-2; tentative D call: TRBD1 (6 bases). V lost 7 bases and J 8 bases, leaving 17 bases between the germline ends. The CDR3 runs to 13 residues. From germline, CDR1 is ENHRY and CDR2 SYGVKD. The CDR3 nucleotides are TGTGCCATCACCGCGGACAGAAAGACAGGCTACACCTTC. Amino acids: CAITADRKTGYTF.

The rearrangement links TRBV12-3 or TRBV12-4 to TRBJ1-5, with no clear D. V gave up 4 bases and J gave up 1 base, with 17 bases separating them. This CDR3 comprises 17 residues. Here the CDR3 reads CASSSSVGTGSNQPQHF. In DNA form, the CDR3 reads TGTGCCAGCAGTTCGTCAGTAGGAACGGGCAGCAATCAGCCCCAGCATTTT.

This chain links TRBV6-1 with TRBJ1-5; D unclear. Germline lookup yields CDR1 MNHNS and CDR2 SASEGT. There are 15 residues in the CDR3. V was clipped by 3 bases and J by 11 bases, with 20 bases between them. In nucleotides, the CDR3 is TGTGCCAGCAGTGATCACACCCGGAGGTTATCGGCCCAGCATTTT. Translating gives CASSDHTRRLSAQHF.

J is TRBJ1-1 and V is TRBV3-1, with 9 nucleotides matching TRBD1. Trimming cost V 1 base and J 5 bases; bases outside gene matches: 8. This CDR3 has 16 residues. Germline V gene lookup returns CDR1 LGHDT and CDR2 YNNKEL (reference sequence). The CDR3 sequence is CASSQGTWTGVTEAFF. CDR3 nucleotides: TGTGCCAGCAGCCAAGGTACTTGGACAGGGGTGACTGAAGCTTTCTTT.

The chain links TRBV7-3 to TRBJ2-1, with TRBD2 as a possible D gene (6 bases). The J call may be faulty, since TRBJ2-7 better matches the DNA end. CDR1 is SGHTA, CDR2 FQGTGA, per germline. The CDR3 covers 17 residues. CDR3 sequence (DNA): TGTGCGAGCTCCCGGGAAAGGGGTAGCGGCTATTACAATGAGCAGTACTTC. Translation gives CASSRERGSGYYNEQYF.

This sequence joins TRBV20-1 and TRBJ2-7, with 7 positions matching TRBD1. The V gene end was trimmed by 6 bases and the J gene end by 0 bases; junction bases not matched to a gene: 5. From germline, CDR1 is DFQATT and CDR2 SNEGSKA (reference sequence). The CDR3 has 13 amino acids. The CDR3 protein is CSAPGQTSYEQYF. As DNA, the CDR3 is TGCAGTGCCCCGGGACAGACCTCCTACGAGCAGTACTTC.

As for this clonotype: A much larger clone sits a single nucleotide away, making a read error possible. V gene TRBV10-3 combines with J gene TRBJ2-7; D call uncertain. Trimming removed 3 bases at V and 6 bases at J, with 6 bases between. Germline CDR1 reads ENHRY; CDR2 reads SYGVKD. There are 11 residues in the CDR3. For the CDR3, the DNA is TGTGCCATCAGTGACTACAGCGAGCAGTACTTC. This gives the protein CAISDYSEQYF.

Concerning this clonotype: A much larger clone is a single base away; this may be a read error. The rearrangement joins TRBV5-1 to TRBJ2-1, with no clear D. The V gene lost 2 bases and the J gene lost 5 bases, with 5 bases spanning the gap. CDR3 length equals 12 residues. Germline lookup yields CDR1 SGHRS and CDR2 YFSETQ. This CDR3 is CASSLANNEQFF. The CDR3 DNA is TGCGCCAGCAGCTTAGCAAACAATGAGCAGTTCTTC.

The table lists this clonotype with many counts. The V gene is TRBV30, the J gene TRBJ2-1; the match to TRBD2 covers 7 bases. The CDR3 contains 14 residues. Trimming removed 0 bases from V and 5 bases from J; junction bases left unmatched: 4. CDR1 is GTSNPN and CDR2 is SVGIG in the germline V gene (reference sequence). CDR3 amino acids: CAWSVRLADNEQFF. CDR3 DNA sequence: TGTGCCTGGAGTGTGAGGCTAGCGGACAATGAGCAGTTCTTC. The entire variable domain, with the rest obtained from reference TRBV30 and TRBJ2-1, is as follows: SQTIHQWPATLVQPVGSPLSLECTVEGTSNPNLYWYRQAAGRGLQLLFYSVGIGQISSEVPQNLSASRPQDRQFILSSKKLLLSDSGFYLCAWSVRLADNEQFFGPGTRLTVL.

The chain couples TRBV6-5 to TRBJ2-1; D is undetermined. The J call may not be correct, given that the DNA end is closer to TRBJ2-7. This CDR3 contains 15 residues. The germline CDR1 and CDR2 sequences are MNHEY and SVGAGI. CDR3 amino acids: CASSYRSFGYNEQYF. CDR3 nucleotides: TGTGCCAGCAGTTACCGGAGCTTTGGGTACAATGAGCAGTACTTC.

This clonotype was counted ten times or more. The V and J genes are TRBV7-2 and TRBJ1-2; D ambiguous. V was pared by 0 bases and J by 8 bases, with 10 bases between. This CDR3 has 13 amino acids. Germline CDR1 is SGHTA and CDR2 is FQGNSA. CDR3: CASSLAAYSGYTF. The CDR3, as DNA: TGTGCCAGCAGCTTAGCCGCGTATAGCGGCTACACCTTC.

The chain combines TRBV6-5 with TRBJ2-5, with a possible D match to TRBD1 (6 bases). The J call may be mistaken, given a closer DNA end match to TRBJ2-7. Germline CDR1 MNHEY, CDR2 SVGAGI. The CDR3 has 13 amino acids. CDR3: CASSYPGTIEQYF. The CDR3 DNA follows: TGTGCCAGCAGTTACCCTGGGACAATCGAGCAGTACTTC.

This clonotype came up many times. The CDR3 spells CASSPNPRGTQYF. CDR3 DNA: TGTGCCAGCAGTCCAAACCCGAGGGGGACGCAGTATTTT. The chain recombines TRBV28 with TRBJ2-3; TRBD1 is a possible D gene (6 bases). Germline loops: CDR1 MDHEN, CDR2 SYDVKM. The V end lost 5 bases, the J end lost 9 bases, and 15 bases lay between the germline ends. This CDR3 contains 13 residues.

Regarding this clonotype: This may be a read error: a much more frequent sequence differs by one nucleotide. The chain couples TRBV5-1 to TRBJ2-7; no clear D gene. The V and J ends lost 3 bases and 7 bases respectively, with 14 bases between them. Germline CDR1 reads SGHRS; CDR2 reads YFSETQ. CDR3 length equals 13 residues. CDR3 DNA: TGCGCCAGCAGCTGGACGACCTACAATGAGCAGTACTTC. Amino acid sequence: CASSWTTYNEQYF.

The chain joins TRBV12-3 or TRBV12-4 to TRBJ2-7; TRBD1 aligns across 8 bases. The CDR3 runs to 17 residues. V lost 6 bases to trimming and J lost 7 bases; unmatched junction nucleotides: 20. The DNA of the CDR3 is TGTGCCAGCAGCCGTGGGTTCAATCGGGACAGGCTACTGGAGCAGTACTTC. It yields the protein CASSRGFNRDRLLEQYF.

V and J are TRBV15 and TRBJ2-5; 11 bases line up with TRBD2. The junction had 12 bases not matched to a gene; V was cut back by 1 base and J by 11 bases. Germline CDR1 reads LNHNV; CDR2 reads YYDKDF (reference sequence). The CDR3 runs to 16 residues. CDR3 coding DNA: TGTGCCACCAGCAGAGGCAGACTAGCGGGGACTACGGAGCAGTACTTC. Translating gives CATSRGRLAGTTEQYF.

The table lists this clonotype with many counts. The chain is built from TRBV7-9 and TRBJ1-1, with TRBD1 identical over 8 bases. The CDR3 spans 15 residues. Trimming cost V 4 bases and J 3 bases; bases outside gene matches: 7. Germline CDR1 and CDR2: SEHNR and FQNEAQ (reference sequence). CDR3 amino acids: CASSYSGGRDTEAFF. The DNA for the CDR3 is TGTGCCAGCAGCTATTCAGGGGGCAGGGACACTGAAGCTTTCTTT.